The sequence of this TCR beta chain was determined in a study of regulatory T cells. Primers: 52 TRBV forward and 13 TRBJ reverse. Profiled with immunoSEQ multiplex PCR; TCRdb holds only in-frame clones, not every one. The sample consists of some 23,000 clones, 70% to 90% of them appearing once. This clone was seen a few times. Its antigen is unidentified. A couple of CD3G-deficient patients had more severe autoimmunity; all had some. CD4+ T cells were divided by sorting: CD25-high CD127-low Tregs, CD25-low CD127-high conventional cells. This CDR3 is built from 13 residues. Germline V CDR1 and CDR2: SGHRS, YFSETQ. With 3 bases clipped from V and 3 bases from J, the junction kept 3 bases outside the gene matches. General study findings and limits: Hydrophobic residues at CDR3 positions 6 and 7 were enriched in conventional CD4+ T cells of CD3G-deficient patients. Regulatory T cells showed the strongest V-J pair restriction and V/J gene skewing among patient repertoires.

The sequence derives from a child under 18 with CD3G deficiency. The chain has TRBV5-1 and TRBJ2-7; 7 bases fit TRBD1. Source material: conventional CD4+ T cells sorted from blood. The CDR3 coding sequence is TGCGCCAGCAGCTATGGACAGGACTACGAGCAGTACTTC. Protein product: CASSYGQDYEQYF.